This record covers a single TCR beta chain. The antigen it recognizes is unknown. Qualities for individual bases were not recorded, and no much larger clone is one base off. Genomic DNA was extracted with the Qiagen DNeasy kit from unsorted PBMCs and from negatively selected CD4+ and CD8+ fractions. TCR beta CDR3 regions were subjected to amplification by immunoSEQ multiplex PCR with primers that anneal to V and J segments. Amplification bias was minimized using a synthetic immune receptor repertoire, and residual bias was removed computationally after sequencing. As for the original processing: Repertoire diversity was quantified as the Shannon entropy index using custom Python scripts. Unsorted, CD4+ and CD8+ repertoires were analyzed separately, except for combined analyses in which CD4+ and CD8+ sequences were merged in silico. A clone counted as expanded when the clone's frequency after treatment rose at least 2-fold relative to C1D1, and clones undetected at baseline were given a pseudocount of 0.5. Clones with 0 or 1 copy at C1D1 were classified as singleton clones, and clones with 2 or more copies were classified as non-singleton clones. Clones expanded in unsorted samples were annotated as CD4+, CD8+ or unknown by matching protein sequences in sorted samples from the same patient. Wilcoxon tests on paired samples were used to test changes in diversity from C1D1 to C4D1. As stored in TCRdb, this immuneACCESS dataset retains in-frame rearrangements with V and J assigned. A fraction of the clones does not appear; measured against another copy, unresolved V genes explain less than half of the discrepancy, and the remainder lacks a known reason. V, J and clone size derive from that table, while D and trimming were established from the DNA sequence. The sample yields tens of thousands of clones; about three quarters were counted once. Of the sample, 3.5% to 4% is held by the ten largest clones.

This sample's time point label indicates: cycle 2 day 1 (C2D1) of nivolumab. Every trial patient had relapsed following autologous stem cell transplantation, and prior brentuximab vedotin exposure was what differed among cohorts A, B and C. The trial cohort was composed of under 70 patients with relapsed/refractory classical Hodgkin lymphoma, for whom complete response, partial response or progressive disease was recorded as best overall response. Single-agent nivolumab was administered to trial patients in the multi-cohort phase II CheckMate 205 trial. An independent review committee assessed best overall response by applying the 2007 International Working Group response criteria. PBMCs from the trial were collected at three points: immediately before nivolumab initiation (C1D1), and during therapy at cycle 2 day 1 and cycle 4 day 1. Peripheral blood was collected in 8 mL Vacutainer Cell Preparation Tubes, from which PBMCs were isolated by centrifugation and then cryopreserved.

This sample is drawn from a study of PD-1 blockade in classical Hodgkin lymphoma (dated by TCRdb to the early 2020s). With regard to the full study: Nivolumab dosing was 3 mg/kg intravenously every 2 weeks, continuing until either disease progression or unacceptable toxicity. To define a peripheral blood immune signature of response to PD-1 blockade in classical Hodgkin lymphoma, the study combined TCR beta sequencing with CyTOF. Broader findings and caveats from the paper: Trial patients with a complete response had baseline diversity similar to that of newly diagnosed patients, while partial responders and progressors had significantly lower diversity. Baseline TCR diversity was reported to be lower in newly diagnosed patients than in healthy donors and to be lower still in relapsed/refractory patients. A significant rise by C4D1 was seen in CD4+ but not CD8+ TCR diversity (p=0.0027 vs p=0.16), with the rise being most apparent in complete responders (p=0.02). Patients starting nivolumab less than 1 year after ASCT had lower diversity and were excluded from later analyses to avoid confounding by immune reconstitution. Only a single clinical trial cohort was studied, and what caused the repertoire differences, possibly disease activity or prior therapy, remained undefined.

The V end loses 0 bases and the J end loses 3 bases, and a stretch of 5 bases separates them. Inclusive of the bounding cysteine and phenylalanine, the CDR3 is 13 residues long. CDR3 DNA only is kept here, 39 bases in frame from base 1. Based on the germline V gene, the CDR1 and CDR2 sequences are LGHNA and YNFKEQ. The TCR was taken from a human donor with classical Hodgkin lymphoma. This specimen consisted of peripheral blood mononuclear cells (PBMCs), obtained before the second cycle of nivolumab. This receptor chain uses TRBV4-2 and TRBJ1-2; confidence is insufficient to name the D gene. The CDR3 reads as follows: CASSQEWDYGYTF. The DNA reads TGTGCCAGCAGCCAAGAGTGGGACTATGGCTACACCTTC.